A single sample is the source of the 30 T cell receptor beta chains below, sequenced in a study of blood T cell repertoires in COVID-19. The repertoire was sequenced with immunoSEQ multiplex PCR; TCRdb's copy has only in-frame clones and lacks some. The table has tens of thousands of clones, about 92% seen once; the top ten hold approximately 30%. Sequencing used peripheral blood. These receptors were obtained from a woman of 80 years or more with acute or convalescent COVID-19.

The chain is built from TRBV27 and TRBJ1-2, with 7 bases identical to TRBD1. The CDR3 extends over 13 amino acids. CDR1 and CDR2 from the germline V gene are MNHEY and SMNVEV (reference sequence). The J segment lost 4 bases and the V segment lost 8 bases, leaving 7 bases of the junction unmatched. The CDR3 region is CASGYRGSYGYTF. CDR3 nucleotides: TGTGCCAGCGGGTACAGGGGCAGCTATGGCTACACCTTC.

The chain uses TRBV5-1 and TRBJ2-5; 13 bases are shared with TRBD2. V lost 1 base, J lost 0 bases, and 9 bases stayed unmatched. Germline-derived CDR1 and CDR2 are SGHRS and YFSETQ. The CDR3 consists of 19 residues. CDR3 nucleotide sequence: TGCGCCAGCAGCTTGAGGACTAGCGGGGGCCGGGGGTACCAAGAGACCCAGTACTTC. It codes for CASSLRTSGGRGYQETQYF.

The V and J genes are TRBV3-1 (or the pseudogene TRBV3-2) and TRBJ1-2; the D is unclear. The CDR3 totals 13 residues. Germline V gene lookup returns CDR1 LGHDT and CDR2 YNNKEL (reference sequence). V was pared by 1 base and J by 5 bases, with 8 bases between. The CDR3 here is CASSQGSVYGYTF. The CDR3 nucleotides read TGTGCCAGCAGCCAAGGCAGCGTATATGGCTACACCTTC.

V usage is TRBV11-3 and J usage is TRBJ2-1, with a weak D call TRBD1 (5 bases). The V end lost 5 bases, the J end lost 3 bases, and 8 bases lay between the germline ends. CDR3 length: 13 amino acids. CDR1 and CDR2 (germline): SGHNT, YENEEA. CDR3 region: CASSPDSYNEQFF. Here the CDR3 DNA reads TGTGCCAGCAGCCCCGACAGCTACAATGAGCAGTTCTTC. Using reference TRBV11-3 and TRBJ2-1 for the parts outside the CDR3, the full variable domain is EAGVVQSPRYKIIEKKQPVAFWCNPISGHNTLYWYLQNLGQGPELLIRYENEEAVDDSQLPKDRFSAERLKGVDSTLKIQPAELGDSAVYLCASSPDSYNEQFFGPGTRLTVL.

CDR3 loop: CASSLSVPARYGYTF. In nucleotides, the CDR3 is TGTGCCAGCAGTTTAAGCGTCCCGGCCCGCTATGGCTACACCTTC. V gene TRBV27 combines with J gene TRBJ1-2; D unclear. Looked up from germline, CDR1 is MNHEY and CDR2 is SMNVEV (reference sequence). V was clipped by 2 bases and J by 4 bases, with 14 bases between them. The CDR3 length is 15 residues.

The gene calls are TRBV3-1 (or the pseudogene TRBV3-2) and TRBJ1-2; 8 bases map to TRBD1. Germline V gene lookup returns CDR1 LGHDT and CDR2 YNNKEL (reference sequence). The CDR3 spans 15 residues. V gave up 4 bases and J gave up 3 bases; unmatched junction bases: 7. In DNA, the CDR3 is TGTGCCAGCAGCCCCGCTCAGGGGGCTGACTATGGCTACACCTTC. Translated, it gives CASSPAQGADYGYTF.

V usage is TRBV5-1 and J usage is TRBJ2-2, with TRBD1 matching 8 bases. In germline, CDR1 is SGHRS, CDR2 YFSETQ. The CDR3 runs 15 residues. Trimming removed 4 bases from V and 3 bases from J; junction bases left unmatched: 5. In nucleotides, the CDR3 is TGCGCCAGCAGCAAGGACAGGGTCGACACCGGGGAGCTGTTTTTT. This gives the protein CASSKDRVDTGELFF.

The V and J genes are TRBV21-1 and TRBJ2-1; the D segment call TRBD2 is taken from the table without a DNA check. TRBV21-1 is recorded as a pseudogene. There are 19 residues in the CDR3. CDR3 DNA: TGTGCCAGCAGCAGGGGACAGGGAGGAACTAGCGGGGGGAGGAATGAGCAGTTCTTC. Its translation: CASSRGQGGTSGGRNEQFF.

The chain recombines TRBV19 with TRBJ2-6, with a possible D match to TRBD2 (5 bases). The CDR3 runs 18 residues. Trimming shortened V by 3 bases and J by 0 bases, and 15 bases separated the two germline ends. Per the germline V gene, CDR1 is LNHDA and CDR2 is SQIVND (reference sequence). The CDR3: CASSMGWSGSSGANVLTF. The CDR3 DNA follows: TGTGCCAGTAGTATGGGGTGGAGCGGCTCCTCTGGGGCCAACGTCCTGACTTTC.

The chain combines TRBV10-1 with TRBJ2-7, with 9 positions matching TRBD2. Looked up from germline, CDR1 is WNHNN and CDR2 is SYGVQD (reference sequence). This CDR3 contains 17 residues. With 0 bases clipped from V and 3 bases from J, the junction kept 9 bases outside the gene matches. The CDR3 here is CASSESIGLAGRYEQYF. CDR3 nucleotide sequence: TGCGCCAGCAGTGAGTCGATTGGGCTAGCGGGGCGCTACGAGCAGTACTTC.

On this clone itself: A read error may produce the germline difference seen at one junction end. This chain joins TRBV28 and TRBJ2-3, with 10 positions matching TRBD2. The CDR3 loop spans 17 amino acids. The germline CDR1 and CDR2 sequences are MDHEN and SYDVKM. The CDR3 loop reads CASSQRGGLLLTHTQYF. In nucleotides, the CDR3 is TGTGCCAGCAGCCAGCGGGGGGGCCTCTTACTCACACATACGCAGTATTTT.

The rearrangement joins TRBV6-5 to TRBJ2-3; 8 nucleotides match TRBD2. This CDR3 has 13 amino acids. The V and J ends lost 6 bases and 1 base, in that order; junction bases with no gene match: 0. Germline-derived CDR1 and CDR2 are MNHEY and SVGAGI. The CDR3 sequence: CASRRGGTDTQYF. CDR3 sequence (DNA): TGTGCCAGCAGGCGGGGGGGCACAGATACGCAGTATTTT.

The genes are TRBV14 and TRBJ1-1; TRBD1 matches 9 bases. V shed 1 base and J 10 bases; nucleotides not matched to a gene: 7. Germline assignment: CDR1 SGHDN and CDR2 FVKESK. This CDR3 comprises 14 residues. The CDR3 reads CASSQGGTGLTAFF. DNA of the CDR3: TGTGCCAGCAGCCAAGGTGGGACAGGGCTAACAGCTTTCTTT.

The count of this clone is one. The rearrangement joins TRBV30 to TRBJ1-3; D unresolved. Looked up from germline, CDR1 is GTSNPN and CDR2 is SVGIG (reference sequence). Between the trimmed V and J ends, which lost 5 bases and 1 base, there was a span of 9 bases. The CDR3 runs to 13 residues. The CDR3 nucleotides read TGTGCCTGGGAGAGGGAGTCTGGAAACACCATATATTTT. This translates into CAWERESGNTIYF.

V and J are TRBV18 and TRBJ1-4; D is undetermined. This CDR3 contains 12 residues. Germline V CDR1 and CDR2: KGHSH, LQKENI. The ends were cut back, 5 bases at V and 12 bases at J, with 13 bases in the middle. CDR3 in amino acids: CASSYYGGELFF. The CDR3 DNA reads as TGTGCCAGCTCATACTACGGCGGGGAACTGTTTTTT.

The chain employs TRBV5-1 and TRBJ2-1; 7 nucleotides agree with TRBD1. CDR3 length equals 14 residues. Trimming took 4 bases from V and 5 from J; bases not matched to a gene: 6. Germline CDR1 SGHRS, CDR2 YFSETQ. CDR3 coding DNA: TGCGCCAGCAGCCCCGGGACAGTAAACAATGAGCAGTTCTTC. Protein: CASSPGTVNNEQFF.

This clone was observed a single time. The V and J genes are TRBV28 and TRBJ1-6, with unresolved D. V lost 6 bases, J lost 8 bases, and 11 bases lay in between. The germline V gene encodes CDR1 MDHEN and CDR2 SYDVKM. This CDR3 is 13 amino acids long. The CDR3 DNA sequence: TGTGCCAGCAGCCCCCCGAGGGATTCACCCCTCCACTTT. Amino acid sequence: CASSPPRDSPLHF. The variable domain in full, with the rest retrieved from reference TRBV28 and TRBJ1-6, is DVKVTQSSRYLVKRTGEKVFLECVQDMDHENMFWYRQDPGLGLRLIYFSYDVKMKEKGDIPEGYSVSREKKERFSLILESASTNQTSMYLCASSPPRDSPLHFGNGTRLTVT.

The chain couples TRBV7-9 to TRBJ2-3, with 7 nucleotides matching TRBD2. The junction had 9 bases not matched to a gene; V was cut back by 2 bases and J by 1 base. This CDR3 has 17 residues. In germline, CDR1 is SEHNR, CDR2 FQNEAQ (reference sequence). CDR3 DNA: TGTGCCAGCAGCTTACCGAAGATTCGGGAGGGCACAGATACGCAGTATTTT. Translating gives CASSLPKIREGTDTQYF.

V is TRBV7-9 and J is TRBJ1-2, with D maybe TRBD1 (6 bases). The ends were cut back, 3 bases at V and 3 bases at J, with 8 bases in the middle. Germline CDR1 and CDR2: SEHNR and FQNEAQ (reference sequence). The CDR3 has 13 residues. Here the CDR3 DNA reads TGTGCCAGCAGCTTGTCAGGGGACTATGGCTACACCTTC. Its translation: CASSLSGDYGYTF.

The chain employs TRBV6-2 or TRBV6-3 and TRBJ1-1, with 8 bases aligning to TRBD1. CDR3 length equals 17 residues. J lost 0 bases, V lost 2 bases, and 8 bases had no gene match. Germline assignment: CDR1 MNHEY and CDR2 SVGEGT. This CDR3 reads CASSYVTGDRVNTEAFF. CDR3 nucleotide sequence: TGTGCCAGCAGTTACGTGACAGGGGATCGGGTGAACACTGAAGCTTTCTTT.

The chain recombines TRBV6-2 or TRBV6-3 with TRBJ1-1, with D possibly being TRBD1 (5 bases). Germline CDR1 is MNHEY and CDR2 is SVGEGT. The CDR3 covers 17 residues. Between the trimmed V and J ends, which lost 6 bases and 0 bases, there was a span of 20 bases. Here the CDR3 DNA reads TGTGCCAGCAGCTTATGGACACCCACGTCCGTGAACACTGAAGCTTTCTTT. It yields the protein CASSLWTPTSVNTEAFF.

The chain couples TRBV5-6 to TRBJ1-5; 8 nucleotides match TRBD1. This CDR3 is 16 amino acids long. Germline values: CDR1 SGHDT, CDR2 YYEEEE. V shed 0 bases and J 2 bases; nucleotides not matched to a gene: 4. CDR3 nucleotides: TGTGCCAGCAGCTTGGGGACAGGGTTTGGCAATCAGCCCCAGCATTTT. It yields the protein CASSLGTGFGNQPQHF. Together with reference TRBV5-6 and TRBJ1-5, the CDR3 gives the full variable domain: DAGVTQSPTHLIKTRGQQVTLRCSPKSGHDTVSWYQQALGQGPQFIFQYYEEEERQRGNFPDRFSGHQFPNYSSELNVNALLLGDSALYLCASSLGTGFGNQPQHFGDGTRLSIL.

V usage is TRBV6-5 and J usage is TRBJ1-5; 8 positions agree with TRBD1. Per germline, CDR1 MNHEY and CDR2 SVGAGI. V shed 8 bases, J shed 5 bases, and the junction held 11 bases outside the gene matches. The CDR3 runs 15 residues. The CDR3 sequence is CASSFNTGGHQPQHF. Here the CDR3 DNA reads TGTGCCAGCTCCTTTAACACAGGGGGACATCAGCCCCAGCATTTT.

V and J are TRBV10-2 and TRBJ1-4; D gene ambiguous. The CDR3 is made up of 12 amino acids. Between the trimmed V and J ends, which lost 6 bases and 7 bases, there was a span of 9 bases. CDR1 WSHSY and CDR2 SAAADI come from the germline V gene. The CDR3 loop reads CASRSSVEKLFF. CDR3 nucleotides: TGCGCCAGCAGATCTTCTGTTGAAAAACTGTTTTTT.

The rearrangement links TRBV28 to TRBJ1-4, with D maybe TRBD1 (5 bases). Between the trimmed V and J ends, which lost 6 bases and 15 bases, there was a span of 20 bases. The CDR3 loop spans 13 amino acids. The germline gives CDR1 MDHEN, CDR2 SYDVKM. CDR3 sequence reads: CASRRYLRDELFF. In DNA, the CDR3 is TGTGCCAGCAGAAGATACCTCAGGGATGAGTTGTTTTTT.

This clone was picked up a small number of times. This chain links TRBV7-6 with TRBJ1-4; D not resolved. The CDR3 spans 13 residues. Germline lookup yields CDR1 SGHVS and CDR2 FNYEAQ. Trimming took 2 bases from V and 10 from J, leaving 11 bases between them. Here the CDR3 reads CASSLSEAGKLFF. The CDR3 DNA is TGTGCCAGCAGCTTATCGGAGGCGGGAAAACTGTTTTTT.

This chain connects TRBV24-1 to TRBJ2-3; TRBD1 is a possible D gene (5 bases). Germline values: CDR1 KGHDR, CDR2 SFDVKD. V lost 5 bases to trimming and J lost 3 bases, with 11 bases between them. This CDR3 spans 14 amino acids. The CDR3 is CATSGLQGTDTQYF. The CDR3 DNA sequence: TGTGCCACCAGTGGGTTGCAGGGAACAGATACGCAGTATTTT.

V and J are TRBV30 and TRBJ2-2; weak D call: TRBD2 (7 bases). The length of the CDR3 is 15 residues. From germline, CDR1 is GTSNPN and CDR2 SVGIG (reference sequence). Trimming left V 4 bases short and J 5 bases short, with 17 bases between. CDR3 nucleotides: TGTGCCTGGACCCAAGGGGGGGCGCTTACCGGGGAGCTGTTTTTT. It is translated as CAWTQGGALTGELFF.

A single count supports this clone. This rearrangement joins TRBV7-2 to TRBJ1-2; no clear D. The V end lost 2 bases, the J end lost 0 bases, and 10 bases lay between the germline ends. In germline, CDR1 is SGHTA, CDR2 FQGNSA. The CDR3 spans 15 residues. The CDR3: CASSLMQSPNYGYTF. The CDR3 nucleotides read TGTGCCAGCAGCTTAATGCAGTCGCCTAACTATGGCTACACCTTC.

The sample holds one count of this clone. The CDR3 coding sequence is TGTGCCAGCAGCCCTGGGAGGAGCTCCTACAATGAGCAGTTCTTC. Its protein is CASSPGRSSYNEQFF. The V gene is TRBV3-1 (or the pseudogene TRBV3-2), the J gene TRBJ2-1, with a tentative D call TRBD2 (6 bases). The germline V gene has CDR1 LGHDT and CDR2 YNNKEL (reference sequence). This CDR3 is 15 amino acids long. Trimming stripped 4 bases from V and 0 bases from J, with 10 bases between.